These T cell receptor beta chains were read from a single sample in a study of blood T cell repertoires in COVID-19. Assay: immunoSEQ multiplex PCR; the TCRdb copy retains only in-frame clones and omits some. The table shows roughly 77,000 clones, with 88% occurring only once. The specimen was peripheral blood. All receptors come from a human donor in a cohort sampled during active COVID-19. Each CDR3 is given with its conserved first and last residue. The D gene is left open where the match is weak. Clone size is stated in some rows and not others, as once, few, many or a class when expanded.

d_call j_call v_call clone_size cdr3_nt cdr3_aa
TRBD2 TRBJ2-3 TRBV3-1/TRBV3-2 once TGTGCCAGCAGCCAAGGACTAGCGGGCCTCACAGATACGCAGTATTTT CASSQGLAGLTDTQYF
TRBD2 TRBJ2-5 TRBV9 NA TGTGCCAGCAGCGTCGACCCCCAGGGAGGGCCTTTAGAGACCCAGTACTTC CASSVDPQGGPLETQYF
NA TRBJ2-3 TRBV11-2 few TGTGCCAGCAGCTTCGGGACTTCTCGTACAGATACGCAGTATTTT CASSFGTSRTDTQYF
NA TRBJ2-3 TRBV11-2 NA TGTGCCAGCAGCCTGGGGGGAACAGATACGCAGTATTTT CASSLGGTDTQYF
NA TRBJ2-7 TRBV5-1 NA TGCGCCAGCAGCCCAATTATAGCGGAAAGCTCCTACGAGCAGTACTTC CASSPIIAESSYEQYF
NA TRBJ2-7 TRBV23-1 NA TGCGCCAGCAGTAGATACAGAACCACCTACGAGCAGTACTTC CASSRYRTTYEQYF
NA TRBJ1-2 TRBV4-1 few TGCGCCAGCAGCCAAGATGGACACCCTGGATGGGGCTACACCTTC CASSQDGHPGWGYTF
TRBD1 TRBJ1-2 TRBV4-3 NA TGCGCCAGCAGCCAAGTGGGCAGGGGGAATTATGGCTACACCTTC CASSQVGRGNYGYTF
NA TRBJ2-2 TRBV2 NA TGTGCCAGCAGGGGGGACTCAGAGAACACCGGGGAGCTGTTTTTT CASRGDSENTGELFF
NA TRBJ2-7 TRBV3-1/TRBV3-2 once TGTGCCAGCAGCCACGGTCACAGCAACTACGAGCAGTACTTC CASSHGHSNYEQYF
NA TRBJ2-2 TRBV5-1 NA TGCGCCAGCAGCTTGGAGGCTAGCGCGTACACCGGGGAGCTGTTTTTT CASSLEASAYTGELFF
NA TRBJ2-7 TRBV12-5 few TGTGCTAGTGGAAGAGGGGAGGTCGTTAACGAGCAGTACTTC CASGRGEVVNEQYF
NA TRBJ2-7 TRBV10-1 few TGCGCCAGCAGTGAGTCGGGGGGGGCGTCCGCCTACGAGCAGTACTTC CASSESGGASAYEQYF
NA TRBJ1-3 TRBV9 NA TGTGCCAGCAGCGTAGACGGGAGAACCTCTGGAAACACCATATATTTT CASSVDGRTSGNTIYF
NA TRBJ2-1 TRBV9 NA TGTGCCAGCAGCGTACGCGGGGAGTCATCTTACAATGAGCAGTTCTTC CASSVRGESSYNEQFF
TRBD1 TRBJ2-3 TRBV7-8 NA TGTGCCAGCAGCCTCCTGACAGGGAAAGGGCAGTATTTT CASSLLTGKGQYF
NA TRBJ1-6 TRBV9 NA TGTGCCAGCAGCGGGGAGGACCCAGGCTCACCCCTCCACTTT CASSGEDPGSPLHF
TRBD2 TRBJ2-1 TRBV7-9 NA TGTGCCAGCAGCTTACTAATAGCGGGCCTGGCTTCCAATGAGCAGTTCTTC CASSLLIAGLASNEQFF
NA TRBJ2-7 TRBV10-3 NA TGTGCCATCAGCTTTACAGGGTGGGGTGCAGAGCAGTACTTC CAISFTGWGAEQYF
TRBD1 TRBJ1-1 TRBV6-4 NA TGTGCCAGCTCACGACAGGGGGGCACTGAAGCTTTCTTT CASSRQGGTEAFF
NA TRBJ2-5 TRBV12-3/TRBV12-4 NA TGTGCCAGCACCCGTACAGGTCAAGAGACCCAGTACTTC CASTRTGQETQYF
TRBD2 TRBJ2-3 TRBV9 NA TGTGCCAGCAGCGCCTTACTAGCGGGCGGACCAGATACGCAGTATTTT CASSALLAGGPDTQYF
TRBD2 TRBJ2-7 TRBV5-1 NA TGCGCCAGCAGCTTACGGCTAGCGGGACCCGAGCAGTACTTC CASSLRLAGPEQYF
TRBD2 TRBJ2-1 TRBV9 NA TGTGCCAGCAGCGTAGGGAGCGGGAGTGGCTACAATGAGCAGTTCTTC CASSVGSGSGYNEQFF
TRBD1 TRBJ2-5 TRBV19 NA TGTGCCAGTAGTATAGGGACAGGGGGAGAGGAGACCCAGTACTTC CASSIGTGGEETQYF
NA TRBJ1-1 TRBV6-2/TRBV6-3 few TGTGCCAGCAGTTACCGGGACACATACACTGAAGCTTTCTTT CASSYRDTYTEAFF
NA TRBJ1-4 TRBV14 NA TGTGCCAGCAGCCCCGGGGGGAGCCCAACTAATGAAAAACTGTTTTTT CASSPGGSPTNEKLFF
NA TRBJ2-4 TRBV7-2 NA TGTGCCAGCAGCTTAGGGGCCAGGGCCAAAAACATTCAGTACTTC CASSLGARAKNIQYF
TRBD1 TRBJ2-3 TRBV25-1 NA TGTGCCAGCAGTGAATACACAGGGGGTGCAGATACGCAGTATTTT CASSEYTGGADTQYF
NA TRBJ2-5 TRBV6-5 NA TGTGCCAGCAGTCACCCGAGTGGAGAGACCCAGTACTTC CASSHPSGETQYF
TRBD2 TRBJ2-3 TRBV6-4 NA TGTGCCAGCAGTGAAGGGACTAGCTCGGATGGCGTAGATACGCAGTATTTT CASSEGTSSDGVDTQYF
TRBD1 TRBJ1-2 TRBV10-3 NA TGTGCCATCAGTGAGCTAGCTGGACAGGGGCGCTATGGCTACACCTTC CAISELAGQGRYGYTF
NA TRBJ2-1 TRBV15 once TGTGCCACCAGCCAACGGGACTTTGGGATCGATGAGCAGTTCTTC CATSQRDFGIDEQFF
TRBD2 TRBJ2-2 TRBV27 NA TGTGCCAGCAGTACCCCTCACCCCAGCGGGAGTTATACCGGGGAGCTGTTTTTT CASSTPHPSGSYTGELFF
TRBD1 TRBJ2-1 TRBV5-1 NA TGCGCCAGCAGCTTGGGACAGGGGAATGAGCAGTTCTTC CASSLGQGNEQFF
NA TRBJ2-5 TRBV10-1 NA TGCGCCAGCAGTGAGTCCCTTCAGGGGTCGGGAGAGACCCAGTACTTC CASSESLQGSGETQYF
NA TRBJ2-3 TRBV28 NA TGTGCCAGCAGTTTAGGGGCTACGCAGTATTTT CASSLGATQYF
NA TRBJ1-2 TRBV18 NA TGTGCCAGCTCACCAGGTCCGGGGGAAATCTATGGCTACACCTTC CASSPGPGEIYGYTF
NA TRBJ2-1 TRBV2 NA TGTGCCAGCAGTGATTTAGCCAGCTCCTACAATGAGCAGTTCTTC CASSDLASSYNEQFF
NA TRBJ2-7 TRBV5-4 NA TGTGCCAGCAGCTACGCAGGGGAAGGGACCTACGAGCAGTACTTC CASSYAGEGTYEQYF
TRBD1 TRBJ1-2 TRBV27 NA TGTGCCAGCAGTTTACCGACGACAGGGCTTTATGGCTACACCTTC CASSLPTTGLYGYTF
TRBD2 TRBJ2-4 TRBV19 NA TGTGCCAGTAGTATGGAGGCGTGGGCGGCTAGCGGGAGGGGGACCGCGGCCATTCAGTACTTC CASSMEAWAASGRGTAAIQYF
NA TRBJ2-7 TRBV21-1 NA TGTGCCAGCAGCACCGGGGGACAGGGACCCTACGAGCAGTACTTC CASSTGGQGPYEQYF
NA TRBJ2-7 TRBV6-6 NA TGTGCCAGCGCCTCGACAGGAGCCTCCTACGAGCAGTACTTC CASASTGASYEQYF
NA TRBJ1-6 TRBV3-1/TRBV3-2 NA TGTGCCAGCAGCGAATGGACAGATAATTCACCCCTCCACTTT CASSEWTDNSPLHF
NA TRBJ1-1 TRBV6-5 NA TGTGCCAGCAGTTACCTAGAACAGGGTAGGGACACTGAAGCTTTCTTT CASSYLEQGRDTEAFF
NA TRBJ1-5 TRBV7-8 NA TGTGCCAGCAGCCCCCTGGCGACAAACAATCAGCCCCAGCATTTT CASSPLATNNQPQHF
TRBD1 TRBJ1-2 TRBV4-1 NA TGCGCCAGCAGCCAAGACCGGGACAGATTCTATGGCTACACCTTC CASSQDRDRFYGYTF
TRBD2 TRBJ2-1 TRBV3-1/TRBV3-2 once TGTGCCAGCAGCCCGGGACTAGCGGAGGGCGGTGAGCAGTTCTTC CASSPGLAEGGEQFF
TRBD1 TRBJ1-6 TRBV2 NA TGTGCCAGCAGTGGGGGACAGGGTGAGAATTCACCCCTCCACTTT CASSGGQGENSPLHF
NA TRBJ2-7 TRBV4-1 NA TGCGCCAGCAGCCAAGACGGAGGGGGGACAGCTCACCTTTTC CASSQDGGGTAHLF
TRBD2 TRBJ2-7 TRBV20-1 NA TGCAGTGCTAGTTTTAGCGGGGGGTCCTACGAGCAGTACTTC CSASFSGGSYEQYF
NA TRBJ2-5 TRBV6-6 NA TGTGCCAGCAGTTACTCGCCTAGCAGGGGGGAGGAGACCCAGTACTTC CASSYSPSRGEETQYF
NA TRBJ2-5 TRBV24-1 NA TGTGCCACCAGTGATGCGACTCTCCTCTCCCAAGAGACCCAGTACTTC CATSDATLLSQETQYF
TRBD2 TRBJ2-5 TRBV19 once TGTGCCAGTAGTAGCCTAGCGGGACAAGAGACCCAGTACTTC CASSSLAGQETQYF
NA TRBJ1-2 TRBV7-3 NA TGTGCCAGCAGCAAAGACGGGACTAGGGGTGTCTATGGCTACACCTTC CASSKDGTRGVYGYTF
NA TRBJ1-2 TRBV9 NA TGTGCCAGCAGCGTAGTTGAGGGGGACTATGGCTACACCTTC CASSVVEGDYGYTF